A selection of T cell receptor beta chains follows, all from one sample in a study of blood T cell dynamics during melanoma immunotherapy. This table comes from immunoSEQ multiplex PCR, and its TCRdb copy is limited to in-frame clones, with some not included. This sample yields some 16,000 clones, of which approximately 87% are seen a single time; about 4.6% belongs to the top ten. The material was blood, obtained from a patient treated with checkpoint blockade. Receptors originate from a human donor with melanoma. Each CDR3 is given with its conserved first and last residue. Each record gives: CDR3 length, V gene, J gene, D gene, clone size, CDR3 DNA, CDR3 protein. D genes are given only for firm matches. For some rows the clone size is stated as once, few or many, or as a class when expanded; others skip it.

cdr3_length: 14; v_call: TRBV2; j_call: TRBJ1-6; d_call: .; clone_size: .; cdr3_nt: TGTGCCAGCAGTGGGAGGGGCGATAATTCACCCCTCCACTTT; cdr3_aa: CASSGRGDNSPLHF
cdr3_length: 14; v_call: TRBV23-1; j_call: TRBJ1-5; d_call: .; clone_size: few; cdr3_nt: TGCGCCAGCAGTCAGTTCGACATGGGTCAGCCCCAGCATTTT; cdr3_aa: CASSQFDMGQPQHF
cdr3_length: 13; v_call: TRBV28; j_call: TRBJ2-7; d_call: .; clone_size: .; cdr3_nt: TGTGCCAGCGATCCCGTGGGGTCGGACGAGCAGTACTTC; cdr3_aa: CASDPVGSDEQYF
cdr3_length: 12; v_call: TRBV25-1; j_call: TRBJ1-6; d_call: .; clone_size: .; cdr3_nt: TGTGCCAGCAGTCTCAAGGGATCACCCCTCCACTTT; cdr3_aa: CASSLKGSPLHF
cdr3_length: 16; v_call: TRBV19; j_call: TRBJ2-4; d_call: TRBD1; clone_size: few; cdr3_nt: TGTGCCAGTAGCCCCGGGACAGGGATGGTATCGAACATTCAGTACTTC; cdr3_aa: CASSPGTGMVSNIQYF
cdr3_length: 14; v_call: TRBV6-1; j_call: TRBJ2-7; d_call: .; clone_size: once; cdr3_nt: TGTGCCAGCAAGAGTGCCAGGGTTTCCTACGAGCAGTACTTC; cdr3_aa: CASKSARVSYEQYF
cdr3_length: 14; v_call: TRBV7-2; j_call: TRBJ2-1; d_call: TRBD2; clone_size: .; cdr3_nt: TGTGCCAGCAGGCGCGAACTAGCGGGGTTCGAGCAGTTCTTC; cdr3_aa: CASRRELAGFEQFF
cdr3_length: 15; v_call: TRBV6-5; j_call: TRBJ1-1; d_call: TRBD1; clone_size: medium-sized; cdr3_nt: TGTGCCAGCAGCCTAGGACAGGGATTGAACACTGAAGCTTTCTTT; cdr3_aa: CASSLGQGLNTEAFF
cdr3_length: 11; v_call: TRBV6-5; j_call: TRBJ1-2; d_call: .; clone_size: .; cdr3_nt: TGTGCCAGCAGCGGGAACTATGGCTACACCTTC; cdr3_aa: CASSGNYGYTF
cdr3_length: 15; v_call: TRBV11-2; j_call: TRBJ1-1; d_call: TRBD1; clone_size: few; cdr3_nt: TGTGCCAGCAGCGGGGCGGACAGGGGAGTGACTGAAGCTTTCTTT; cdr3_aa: CASSGADRGVTEAFF
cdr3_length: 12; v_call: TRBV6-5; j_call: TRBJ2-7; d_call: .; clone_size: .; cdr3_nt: TGTGCCAGCAGCCGCGGGTCCTACGAGCAGTACTTC; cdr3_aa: CASSRGSYEQYF
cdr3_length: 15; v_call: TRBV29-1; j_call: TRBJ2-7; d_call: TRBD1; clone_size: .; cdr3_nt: TGCAGCGTTGAATCAGGGACAGGGGTTTCCTACGAGCAGTACTTC; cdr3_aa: CSVESGTGVSYEQYF
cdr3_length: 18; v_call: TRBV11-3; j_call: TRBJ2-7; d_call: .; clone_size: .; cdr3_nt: TGTGCCAGCAGCCGAGGAAGGAGTTGGTTACGGGAACCCTACGAGCAGTACTTC; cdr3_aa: CASSRGRSWLREPYEQYF
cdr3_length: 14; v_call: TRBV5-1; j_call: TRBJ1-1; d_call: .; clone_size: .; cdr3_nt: TGCGCCAGCAGCTTGGCCGGGTCCCAGGAGGGAGCTTTCTTT; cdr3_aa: CASSLAGSQEGAFF
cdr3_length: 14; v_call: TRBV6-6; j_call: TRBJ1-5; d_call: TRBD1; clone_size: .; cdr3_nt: TGTGCCAGCAGTGCCGGGACAGGCAATCAGCCCCAGCATTTT; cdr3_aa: CASSAGTGNQPQHF
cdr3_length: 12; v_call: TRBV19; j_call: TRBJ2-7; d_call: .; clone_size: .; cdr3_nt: TGTGCCAGCAGGGACAACTCCTACGAGCAGTACTTC; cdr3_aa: CASRDNSYEQYF
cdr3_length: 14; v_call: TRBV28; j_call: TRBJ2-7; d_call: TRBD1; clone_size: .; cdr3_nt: TGTGCCAGCAGTACCCGGACAGGGGGGCTCGAGCAGTACTTC; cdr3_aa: CASSTRTGGLEQYF
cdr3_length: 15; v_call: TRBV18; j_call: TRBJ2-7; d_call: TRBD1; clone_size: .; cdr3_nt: TGTGCCAGCTCAACTACGACAGGGGGCCGCTACGAGCAGTACTTC; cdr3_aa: CASSTTTGGRYEQYF